This T cell receptor beta chain came from a study of radiation and T cells in renal cell carcinoma. Findings and caveats of the study: In blood, top tumor clones expanded by 2 weeks, shrinking by 4. Pretreatment tumor biopsies were lacking, so baseline clonotypes are unknown.

The CDR3 is 14 residues long. In germline, CDR1 is SGHTA, CDR2 FQGNSA. With 1 base removed from V and 1 base from J, the gap between germline ends came to 7 bases. The data were produced by immunoSEQ multiplex PCR, yet TCRdb's version contains in-frame clones alone and is incomplete. The sample carries 120,000 to 150,000 clones, approximately 86% recorded once. Notes on this clone: Its specificity is not known.

Time point: blood 4 weeks post-SBRT, at nephrectomy. Treatment of the sample: 15 Gy SBRT to primary tumor, nephrectomy 4 weeks later. This renal cell carcinoma was of the clear cell type. The starting material was blood, obtained from a patient whose treatment included radiotherapy and nephrectomy. The clonotype was recovered from a woman aged 50 to 65 with renal cell carcinoma. V and J are TRBV7-2 and TRBJ1-1; D is undetermined. The CDR3 spells CASSLELANTEAFF. CDR3 bases: TGTGCCAGCAGCTTAGAGTTGGCGAACACTGAAGCTTTCTTT.